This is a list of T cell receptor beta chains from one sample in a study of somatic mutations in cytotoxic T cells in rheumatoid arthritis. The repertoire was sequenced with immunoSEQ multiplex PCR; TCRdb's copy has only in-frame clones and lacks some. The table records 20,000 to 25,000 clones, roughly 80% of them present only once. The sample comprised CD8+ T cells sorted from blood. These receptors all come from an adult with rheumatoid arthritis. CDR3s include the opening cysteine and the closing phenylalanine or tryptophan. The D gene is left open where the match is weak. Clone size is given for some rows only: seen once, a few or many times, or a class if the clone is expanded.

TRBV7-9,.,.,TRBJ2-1,CASSGLRGTPGRNEQFF,TGTGCCAGCAGCGGCCTTAGGGGCACCCCAGGCAGGAATGAGCAGTTCTTC
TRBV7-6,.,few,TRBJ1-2,CASSPNAGSNYGYTF,TGTGCCAGCAGCCCCAACGCCGGATCTAACTATGGCTACACCTTC
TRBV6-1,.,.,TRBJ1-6,CASSVMLGISSPLHF,TGTGCCAGCAGTGTGATGCTGGGTATCAGTTCACCCCTCCACTTT
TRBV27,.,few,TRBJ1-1,CASIANTEAFF,TGTGCCAGCATAGCGAACACTGAAGCTTTCTTT
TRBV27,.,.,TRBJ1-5,CASSVAALGRVSQPQHF,TGTGCCAGCAGTGTTGCCGCCCTAGGCAGGGTGAGTCAGCCCCAGCATTTT
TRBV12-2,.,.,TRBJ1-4,CASRLVQGGDEKLFF,TGTGCAAGTCGCTTAGTTCAGGGCGGGGATGAAAAACTGTTTTTT
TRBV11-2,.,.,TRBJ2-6,CASSQGLAGANVLTF,TGTGCCAGCAGCCAAGGGCTAGCCGGGGCCAACGTCCTGACTTTC
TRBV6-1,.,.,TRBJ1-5,CASTPSNQPQHF,TGTGCCAGCACCCCTAGCAATCAGCCCCAGCATTTT
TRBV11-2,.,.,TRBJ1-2,CASSLDSRYGYTF,TGTGCCAGCAGCTTAGATTCACGGTACGGCTACACCTTC
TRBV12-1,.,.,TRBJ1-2,CASSSSGDRGLAGYTF,TGTGCCAGCAGCTCATCTGGGGACAGGGGTCTCGCTGGCTACACCTTC
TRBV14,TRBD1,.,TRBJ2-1,CASSRLGQGLYNEQFF,TGTGCCAGCAGCCGACTGGGACAGGGACTCTACAATGAGCAGTTCTTC
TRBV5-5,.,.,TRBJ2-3,CASSLEPPSTDTQYF,TGTGCCAGCAGCTTGGAACCCCCTAGCACAGATACGCAGTATTTT
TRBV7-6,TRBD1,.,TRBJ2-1,CASSSLHRGLYNEQFF,TGTGCCAGCAGCTCCCTCCACAGGGGGCTCTACAATGAGCAGTTCTTC
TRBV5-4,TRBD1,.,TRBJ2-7,CASSQDRGYEQYF,TGTGCCAGCAGTCAGGACAGGGGTTACGAGCAGTACTTC
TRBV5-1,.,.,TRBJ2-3,CASSLGASDTQYF,TGCGCCAGCAGCTTGGGAGCGTCAGATACGCAGTATTTT
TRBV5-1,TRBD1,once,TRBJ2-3,CASSRGQGFTDTQYF,TGCGCCAGCAGCCGGGGACAGGGTTTCACAGATACGCAGTATTTT
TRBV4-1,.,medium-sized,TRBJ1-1,CASSQDTGDINEAFF,TGCGCCAGCAGCCAAGACACGGGGGATATTAATGAAGCTTTCTTT
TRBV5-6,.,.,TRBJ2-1,CASSFKHNEQFF,TGTGCCAGCAGCTTTAAGCACAATGAGCAGTTCTTC
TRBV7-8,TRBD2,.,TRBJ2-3,CASSLDPSGSTDTQYF,TGTGCCAGCAGCTTAGATCCTAGCGGGAGCACAGATACGCAGTATTTT
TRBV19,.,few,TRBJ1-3,CASSSPPPLTGNTIYF,TGTGCCAGTAGTTCACCGCCTCCTCTGACTGGAAACACCATATATTTT
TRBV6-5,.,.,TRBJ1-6,CASSYSVESPLHF,TGTGCCAGCAGTTACTCGGTCGAATCACCCCTCCACTTT
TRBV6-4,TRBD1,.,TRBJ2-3,CASSGGEGQGADTQYF,TGTGCCAGCAGTGGGGGAGAGGGACAGGGCGCAGATACGCAGTATTTT
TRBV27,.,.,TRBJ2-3,CASSPGPMDTQYF,TGTGCCAGCAGTCCAGGACCTATGGATACGCAGTATTTT
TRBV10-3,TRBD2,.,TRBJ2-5,CAISDVVSSGGPRETQYF,TGTGCCATCAGTGATGTAGTGTCTAGCGGGGGCCCCCGAGAGACCCAGTACTTC
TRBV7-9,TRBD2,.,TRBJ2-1,CASSSPSGGDKFSYNEQFF,TGTGCCAGCAGCAGCCCTAGCGGGGGAGACAAGTTCTCCTACAATGAGCAGTTCTTC
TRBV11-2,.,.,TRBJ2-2,CASSLVGRITGELFF,TGTGCCAGCAGCTTAGTGGGACGGATTACCGGGGAGCTGTTTTTT
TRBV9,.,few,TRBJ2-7,CASSVGGNSYEQYF,TGTGCCAGCAGCGTAGGTGGCAACTCCTACGAGCAGTACTTC
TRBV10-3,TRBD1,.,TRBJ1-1,CAIGRQGNTEAFF,TGTGCCATCGGTCGACAGGGAAACACTGAAGCTTTCTTT